This TCR beta chain was sequenced in a study of blood T cell repertoires in COVID-19. The wider study: Italy, Spain and the United States were the sources of the convalescent and acute COVID-19 samples. PBMCs, B-cell-depleted T cells, or T cells provided the cDNA or gDNA that made up the material.

Original processing notes: Amplification with reference gene primers provided the estimates of nucleated cell counts. The assay was immunoSEQ multiplex PCR, and TCRdb's table has in-frame clones only and misses some. V and J calls and clone size follow that table, whereas D and trimming were derived from the DNA. The sample contains tens of thousands of clones, roughly nine tenths of which appear only once. From germline, CDR1 is SGHRS and CDR2 YFSETQ. The CDR3 totals 14 residues. Trimming removed 4 bases from V and 8 bases from J; junction bases left unmatched: 10. This clone was observed a few times.

Sequencing used peripheral blood. The V and J genes are TRBV5-1 and TRBJ1-1; 8 positions agree with TRBD1. The clonotype comes from an older woman with active or convalescent COVID-19. The CDR3 bases are TGCGCCAGCAGCGGCCCAACAGGGGGTGGGGAAGCTTTCTTT. Translation: CASSGPTGGGEAFF.